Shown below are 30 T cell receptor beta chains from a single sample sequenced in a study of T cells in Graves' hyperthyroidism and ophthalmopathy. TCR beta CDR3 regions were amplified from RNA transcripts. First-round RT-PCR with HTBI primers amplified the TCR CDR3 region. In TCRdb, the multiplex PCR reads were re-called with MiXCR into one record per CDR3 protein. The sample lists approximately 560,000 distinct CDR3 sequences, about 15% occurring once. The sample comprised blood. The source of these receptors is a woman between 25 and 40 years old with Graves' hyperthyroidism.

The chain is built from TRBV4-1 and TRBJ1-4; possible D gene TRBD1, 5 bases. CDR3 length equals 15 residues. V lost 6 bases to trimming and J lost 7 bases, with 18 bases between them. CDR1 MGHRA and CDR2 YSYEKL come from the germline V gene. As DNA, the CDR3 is TGCGCCAGCAGACTTACAGGCAACTATATTGAAAAACTGTTTTTT. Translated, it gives CASRLTGNYIEKLFF.

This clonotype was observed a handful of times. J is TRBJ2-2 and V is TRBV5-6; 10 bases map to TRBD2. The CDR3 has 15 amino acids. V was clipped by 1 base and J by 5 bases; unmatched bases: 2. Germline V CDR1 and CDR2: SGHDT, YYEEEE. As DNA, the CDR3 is TGTGCCAGCAGCTTGTCTAGCGGGGGAACCGGGGAGCTGTTTTTT. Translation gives CASSLSSGGTGELFF. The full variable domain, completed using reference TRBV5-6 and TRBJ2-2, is DAGVTQSPTHLIKTRGQQVTLRCSPKSGHDTVSWYQQALGQGPQFIFQYYEEEERQRGNFPDRFSGHQFPNYSSELNVNALLLGDSALYLCASSLSSGGTGELFFGEGSRLTVL.

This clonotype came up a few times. The CDR3: CSARETHRSNQPQHF. CDR3 nucleotide sequence: TGCAGTGCTAGGGAGACACACAGGAGCAATCAGCCCCAGCATTTT. The chain has TRBV20-1 and TRBJ1-5; maybe TRBD1 (5 bases). The CDR3 covers 15 residues. Trimming removed 3 bases at V and 1 base at J, with 13 bases between. Germline V lookup: CDR1 DFQATT, CDR2 SNEGSKA (reference sequence).

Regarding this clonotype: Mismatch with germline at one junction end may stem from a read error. The CDR3 bases are TGTGCCAGCAGCTTCGGGACAGGCGTTTATAGCGATCAGCCCCAGCATTTT. This sequence encodes CASSFGTGVYSDQPQHF. This sequence joins TRBV12-3 or TRBV12-4 and TRBJ1-5, with 8 bases identical to TRBD1. This CDR3 region has 17 residues.

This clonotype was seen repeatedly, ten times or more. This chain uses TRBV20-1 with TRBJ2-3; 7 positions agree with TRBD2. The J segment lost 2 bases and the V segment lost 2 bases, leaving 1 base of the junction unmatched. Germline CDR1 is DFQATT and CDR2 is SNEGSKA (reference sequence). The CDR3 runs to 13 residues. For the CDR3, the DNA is TGCAGTGCTAGAAGCGGGACCACAGATACGCAGTATTTT. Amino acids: CSARSGTTDTQYF.

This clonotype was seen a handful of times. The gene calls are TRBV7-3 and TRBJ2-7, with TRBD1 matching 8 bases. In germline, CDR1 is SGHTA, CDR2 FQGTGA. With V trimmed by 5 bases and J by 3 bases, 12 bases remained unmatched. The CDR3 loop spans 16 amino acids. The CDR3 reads CASSLGPDRAIYEQYF. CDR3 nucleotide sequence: TGTGCCAGCAGCCTAGGCCCGGACAGGGCCATCTACGAGCAGTACTTC.

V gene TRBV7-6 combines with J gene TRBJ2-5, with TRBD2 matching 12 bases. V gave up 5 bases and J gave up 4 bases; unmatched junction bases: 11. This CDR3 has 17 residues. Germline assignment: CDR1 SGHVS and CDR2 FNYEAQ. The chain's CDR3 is CASSRPTSGRVGETQYF. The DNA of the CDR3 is TGTGCCAGCAGCCGGCCGACTAGCGGGAGAGTGGGAGAGACCCAGTACTTC.

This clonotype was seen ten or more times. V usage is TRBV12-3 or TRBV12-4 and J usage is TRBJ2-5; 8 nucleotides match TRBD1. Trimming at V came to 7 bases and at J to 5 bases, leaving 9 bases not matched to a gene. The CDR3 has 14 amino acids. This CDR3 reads CASNRGFAKETQYF. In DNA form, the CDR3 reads TGTGCCAGCAACAGGGGGTTTGCGAAGGAGACCCAGTACTTC.

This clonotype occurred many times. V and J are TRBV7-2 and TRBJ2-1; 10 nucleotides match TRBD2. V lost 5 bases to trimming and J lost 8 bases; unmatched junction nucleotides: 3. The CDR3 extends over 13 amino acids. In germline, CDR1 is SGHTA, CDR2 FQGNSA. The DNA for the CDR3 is TGTGCCAGCAGCCCTAGCGGGAGCGATGAGCAGTTCTTC. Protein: CASSPSGSDEQFF.

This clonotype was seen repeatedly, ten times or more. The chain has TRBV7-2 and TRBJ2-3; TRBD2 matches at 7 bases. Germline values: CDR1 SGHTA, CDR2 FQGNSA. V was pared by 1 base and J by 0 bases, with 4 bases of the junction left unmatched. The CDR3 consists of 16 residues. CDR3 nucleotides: TGTGCCAGCAGCTTAGATGTGGGGGGGAGCACAGATACGCAGTATTTT. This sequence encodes CASSLDVGGSTDTQYF. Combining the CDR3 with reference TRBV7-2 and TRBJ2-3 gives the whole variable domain GAGVSQSPSNKVTEKGKDVELRCDPISGHTALYWYRQSLGQGLEFLIYFQGNSAPDKSGLPSDRFSAERTGGSVSTLTIQRTQQEDSAVYLCASSLDVGGSTDTQYFGPGTRLTVL.

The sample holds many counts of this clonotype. The CDR3 DNA reads as TGTGCCAGCAGCTTAGGCGCGGTGAACACTGAAGCTTTCTTT. Its protein is CASSLGAVNTEAFF. The gene calls are TRBV13 and TRBJ1-1; D remains ambiguous. Trimming removed 0 bases from V and 0 bases from J, with 5 bases in between. The germline V gene encodes CDR1 PRHDT and CDR2 FYEKMQ (reference sequence). The CDR3 runs 14 residues. Combining the CDR3 with reference TRBV13 and TRBJ1-1 gives the whole variable domain AAGVIQSPRHLIKEKRETATLKCYPIPRHDTVYWYQQGPGQDPQFLISFYEKMQSDKGSIPDRFSAQQFSDYHSELNMSSLELGDSALYFCASSLGAVNTEAFFGQGTRLTVV.

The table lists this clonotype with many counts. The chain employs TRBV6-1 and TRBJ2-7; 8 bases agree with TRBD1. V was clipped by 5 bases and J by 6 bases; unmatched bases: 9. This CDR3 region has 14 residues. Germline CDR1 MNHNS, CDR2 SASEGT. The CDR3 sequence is CASSPDREEGEQYF. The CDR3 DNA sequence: TGTGCCAGCAGTCCGGACAGGGAAGAAGGCGAGCAGTACTTC.

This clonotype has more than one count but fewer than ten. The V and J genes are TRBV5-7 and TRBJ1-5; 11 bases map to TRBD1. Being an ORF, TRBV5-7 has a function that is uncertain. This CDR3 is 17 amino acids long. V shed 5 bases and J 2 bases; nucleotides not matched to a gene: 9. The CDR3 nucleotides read TGTGCCAGCAGTTTTCGGACAGGGGGCGCTTGCAATCAGCCCCAGCATTTT. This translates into CASSFRTGGACNQPQHF.

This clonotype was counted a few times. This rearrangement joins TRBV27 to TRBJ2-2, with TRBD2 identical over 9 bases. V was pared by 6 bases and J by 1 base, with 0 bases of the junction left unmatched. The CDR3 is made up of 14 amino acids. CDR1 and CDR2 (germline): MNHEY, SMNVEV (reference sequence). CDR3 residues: CASRLAGNTGELFF. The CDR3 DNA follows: TGTGCCAGCAGACTAGCGGGGAACACCGGGGAGCTGTTTTTT.

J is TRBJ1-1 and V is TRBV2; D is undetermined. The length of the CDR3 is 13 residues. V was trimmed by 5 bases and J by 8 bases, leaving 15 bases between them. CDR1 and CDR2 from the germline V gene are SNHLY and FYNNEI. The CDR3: CASSPRGPGEAFF. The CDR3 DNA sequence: TGTGCCAGCAGTCCCCGAGGGCCGGGAGAAGCTTTCTTT. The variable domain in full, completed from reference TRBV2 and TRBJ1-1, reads EPEVTQTPSHQVTQMGQEVILRCVPISNHLYFYWYRQILGQKVEFLVSFYNNEISEKSEIFDDQFSVERPDGSNFTLKIRSTKLEDSAMYFCASSPRGPGEAFFGQGTRLTVV.

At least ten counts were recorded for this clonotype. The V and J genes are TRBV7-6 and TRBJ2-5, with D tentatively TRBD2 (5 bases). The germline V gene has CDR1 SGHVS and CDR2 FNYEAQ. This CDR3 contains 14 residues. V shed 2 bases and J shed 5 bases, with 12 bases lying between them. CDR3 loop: CASSLSTIAETQYF. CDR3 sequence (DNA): TGTGCCAGCAGCTTAAGCACGATAGCGGAGACCCAGTACTTC.

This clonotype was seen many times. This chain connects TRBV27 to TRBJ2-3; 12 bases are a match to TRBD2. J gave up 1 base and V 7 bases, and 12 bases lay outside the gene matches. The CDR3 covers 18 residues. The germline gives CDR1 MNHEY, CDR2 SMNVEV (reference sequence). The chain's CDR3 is CASTTRTSGIPGTDTQYF. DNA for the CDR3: TGTGCCAGCACGACACGGACTAGCGGGATTCCGGGCACAGATACGCAGTATTTT.

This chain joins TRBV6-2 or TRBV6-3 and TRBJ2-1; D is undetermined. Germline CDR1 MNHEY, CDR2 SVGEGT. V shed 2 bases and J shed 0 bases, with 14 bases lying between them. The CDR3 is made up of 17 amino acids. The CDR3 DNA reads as TGTGCCAGCAGTTACCCCCCCGGCCGTCGCTCCTACAATGAGCAGTTCTTC. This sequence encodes CASSYPPGRRSYNEQFF.

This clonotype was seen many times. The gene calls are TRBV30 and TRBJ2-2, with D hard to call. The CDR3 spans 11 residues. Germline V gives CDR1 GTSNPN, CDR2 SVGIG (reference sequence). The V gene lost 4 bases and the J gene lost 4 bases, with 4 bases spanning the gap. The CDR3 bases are TGTGCCTGGACCCTCACCGGGGAGCTGTTTTTT. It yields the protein CAWTLTGELFF. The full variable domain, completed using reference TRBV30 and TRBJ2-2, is SQTIHQWPATLVQPVGSPLSLECTVEGTSNPNLYWYRQAAGRGLQLLFYSVGIGQISSEVPQNLSASRPQDRQFILSSKKLLLSDSGFYLCAWTLTGELFFGEGSRLTVL.

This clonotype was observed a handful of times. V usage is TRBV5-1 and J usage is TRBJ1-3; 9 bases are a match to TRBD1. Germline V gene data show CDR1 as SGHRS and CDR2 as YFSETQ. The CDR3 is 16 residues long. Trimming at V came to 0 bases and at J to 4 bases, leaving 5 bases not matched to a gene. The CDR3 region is CASSLARTGAGNTIYF. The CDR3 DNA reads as TGCGCCAGCAGCTTGGCCCGGACAGGGGCAGGAAACACCATATATTTT. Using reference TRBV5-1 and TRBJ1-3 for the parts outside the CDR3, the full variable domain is KAGVTQTPRYLIKTRGQQVTLSCSPISGHRSVSWYQQTPGQGLQFLFEYFSETQRNKGNFPGRFSGRQFSNSRSEMNVSTLELGDSALYLCASSLARTGAGNTIYFGEGSWLTVV.

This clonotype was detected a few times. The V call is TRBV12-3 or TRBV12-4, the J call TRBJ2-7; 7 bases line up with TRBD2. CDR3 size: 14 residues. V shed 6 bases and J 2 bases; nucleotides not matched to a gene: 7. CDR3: CASSRDYTAYEQYF. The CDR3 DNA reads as TGTGCCAGCAGCCGGGACTACACCGCCTACGAGCAGTACTTC.

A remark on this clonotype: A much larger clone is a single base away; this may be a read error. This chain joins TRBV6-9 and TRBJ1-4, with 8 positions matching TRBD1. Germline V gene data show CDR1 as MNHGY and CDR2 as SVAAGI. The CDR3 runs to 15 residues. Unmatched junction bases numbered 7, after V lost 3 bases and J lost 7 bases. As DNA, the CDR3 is TGTGCCAGCAGTTACCTCGGACAGGGTAGTGAAAAACTGTTTTTT. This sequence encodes CASSYLGQGSEKLFF.

The CDR3 region is CASSVEGLLPTDTQYF. The DNA of the CDR3 is TGTGCCAGCAGCGTAGAGGGTTTATTACCCACAGATACGCAGTATTTT. This chain connects TRBV9 to TRBJ2-3, with D hard to call. This CDR3 region has 16 residues. Per germline, CDR1 SGDLS and CDR2 YYNGEE. Trimming shortened V by 0 bases and J by 2 bases, and 13 bases separated the two germline ends.

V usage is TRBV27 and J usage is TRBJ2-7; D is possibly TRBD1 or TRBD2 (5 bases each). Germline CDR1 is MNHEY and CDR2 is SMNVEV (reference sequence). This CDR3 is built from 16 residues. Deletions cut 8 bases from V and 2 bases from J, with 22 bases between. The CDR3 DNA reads TGTGCCAGCGCGCCGGGTATGGGGACGGTGACCTACGAGCAGTACTTC. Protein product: CASAPGMGTVTYEQYF.

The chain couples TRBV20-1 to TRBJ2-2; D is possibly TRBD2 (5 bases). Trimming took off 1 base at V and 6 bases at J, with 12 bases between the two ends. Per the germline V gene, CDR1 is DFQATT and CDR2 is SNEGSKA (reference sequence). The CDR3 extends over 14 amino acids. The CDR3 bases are TGCAGTGCTAGAGTTGCCGGGCGGGCCGGGGAGCTGTTTTTT. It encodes CSARVAGRAGELFF.

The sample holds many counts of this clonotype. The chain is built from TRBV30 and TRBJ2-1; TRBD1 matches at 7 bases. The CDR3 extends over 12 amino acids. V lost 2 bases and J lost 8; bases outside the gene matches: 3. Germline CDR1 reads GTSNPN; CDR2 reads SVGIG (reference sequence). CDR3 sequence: CAWSPQGDEQFF. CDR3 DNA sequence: TGTGCCTGGAGTCCCCAGGGGGATGAGCAGTTCTTC.

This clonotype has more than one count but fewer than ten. The DNA of the CDR3 is TGTGCCAGCAGCCGCCCTAGCTATGAGCAGTTCTTC. Protein sequence: CASSRPSYEQFF. The genes are TRBV12-3 or TRBV12-4 and TRBJ2-1; tentatively, D is TRBD2 (5 bases). CDR3 length equals 12 residues. Trimming removed 6 bases at V and 8 bases at J, with 11 bases between.

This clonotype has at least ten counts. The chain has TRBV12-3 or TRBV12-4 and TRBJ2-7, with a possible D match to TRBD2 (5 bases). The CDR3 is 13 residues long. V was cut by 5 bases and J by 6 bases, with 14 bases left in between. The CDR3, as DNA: TGTGCCAGCAGTCTCACTAGGTTCCGCGAGCAGTACTTC. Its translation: CASSLTRFREQYF.

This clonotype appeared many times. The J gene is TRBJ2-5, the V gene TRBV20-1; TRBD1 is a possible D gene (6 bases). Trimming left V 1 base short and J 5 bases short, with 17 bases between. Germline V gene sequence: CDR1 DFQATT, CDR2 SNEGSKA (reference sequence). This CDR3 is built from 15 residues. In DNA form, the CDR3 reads TGCAGTGCTAGAGGAGTTGACAGGAACCTCGAGACCCAGTACTTC. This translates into CSARGVDRNLETQYF.

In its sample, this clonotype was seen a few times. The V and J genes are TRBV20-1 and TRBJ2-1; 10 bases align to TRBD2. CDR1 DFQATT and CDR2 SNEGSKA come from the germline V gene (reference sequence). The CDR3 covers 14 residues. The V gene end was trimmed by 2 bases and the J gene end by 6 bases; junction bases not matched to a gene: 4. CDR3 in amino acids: CSARPSGRRNEQFF. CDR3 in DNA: TGCAGTGCTAGACCTAGCGGGAGACGCAATGAGCAGTTCTTC.